The 7 T cell receptor beta chains listed next were all sequenced from one sample in a study of memory CD4+ T cells and cytomegalovirus serostatus. The sort gate was single viable CD3+CD4+CD8-CD45RO+ cells for memory CD4+ T cells. Only in-frame clones appear in the TCRdb table, and some are missing; sequencing was by immunoSEQ multiplex PCR. This sample yields 50,000 or so clones, of which 70% to 75% are seen a single time; about 1.1% belongs to the top ten. Sequencing input: memory CD4+ T cells from blood. These receptors all stem from an adult in good health and CMV-seropositive.

This chain uses TRBV5-1 with TRBJ1-4; tentative D call: TRBD1 (5 bases). V was pared by 0 bases and J by 8 bases, with 14 bases between. The CDR3 extends over 15 amino acids. Germline values: CDR1 SGHRS, CDR2 YFSETQ. For the CDR3, the DNA is TGCGCCAGCAGCTTGGCCCGGGGGTTGGAGGAAAAACTGTTTTTT. Protein product: CASSLARGLEEKLFF.

The rearrangement uses TRBV29-1 and TRBJ2-1, with a possible D match to TRBD1 (6 bases). Germline lookup yields CDR1 SQVTM and CDR2 ANQGSEA. The CDR3 covers 13 residues. V was clipped by 1 base and J by 4 bases, with 8 bases between them. CDR3 DNA: TGCAGCGTTGAAGGCGGACAGTACAATGAGCAGTTCTTC. Protein product: CSVEGGQYNEQFF.

The CDR3 DNA reads TGTGCCAGCAGGGATGGGACAGGGGGCTTCGGGAACACTGAAGCTTTCTTT. This sequence encodes CASRDGTGGFGNTEAFF. J is TRBJ1-1 and V is TRBV7-9, with 12 bases fitting TRBD1. Germline trimming cut 6 bases from V and 1 base from J; bases unmatched to any gene: 9. Germline values: CDR1 SEHNR, CDR2 FQNEAQ (reference sequence). The CDR3 is made up of 17 amino acids.

A single count supports this clone. The V call is TRBV29-1, the J call TRBJ1-2; D is uncertain. The V end lost 3 bases, the J end lost 3 bases, and 14 bases lay between the germline ends. The length of the CDR3 is 14 residues. Germline CDR1 SQVTM, CDR2 ANQGSEA. The CDR3 DNA is TGCAGCGTTGACGCGCGGACGGATTACTATGGCTACACCTTC. Protein product: CSVDARTDYYGYTF.

The J gene is TRBJ2-5, the V gene TRBV5-6, with D possibly being TRBD2 (6 bases). V was cut by 2 bases and J by 0 bases, with 11 bases left in between. Germline V CDR1 and CDR2: SGHDT, YYEEEE. The CDR3 runs 15 residues. CDR3 in amino acids: CASSFRELYQETQYF. The DNA of the CDR3 is TGTGCCAGCAGCTTCCGGGAGCTGTACCAAGAGACCCAGTACTTC.

The chain is built from TRBV9 and TRBJ1-5, with a tentative D call TRBD1 (6 bases). Germline CDR1 reads SGDLS; CDR2 reads YYNGEE. V lost 0 bases, J lost 4 bases, and 17 bases lay in between. The CDR3 totals 17 residues. CDR3 nucleotides: TGTGCCAGCAGCGTAGTAGGGACACCCGATTTTAATCAGCCCCAGCATTTT. It yields the protein CASSVVGTPDFNQPQHF.

V usage is TRBV6-5 and J usage is TRBJ2-2, with TRBD2 matching 8 bases. The J segment lost 4 bases and the V segment lost 6 bases, leaving 7 bases of the junction unmatched. The CDR3 runs to 15 residues. Germline values: CDR1 MNHEY, CDR2 SVGAGI. This CDR3 reads CASSIAGGLTGELFF. As DNA, the CDR3 is TGTGCCAGCAGCATTGCGGGGGGCCTCACCGGGGAGCTGTTTTTT.